This T cell receptor (beta chain) emerged from a study of cytomegalovirus exposure and HLA in healthy donors listed by TCRdb under 2017. With regard to the full study: According to an earlier analysis of a few hundred of the donors, some 180 million T cells yielded some 110 million unique TCR beta sequences and approximately 280 Gb of sequence data. Approximately 310 gigabases of sequencing data and 70 million to 85 million unique TCR sequences were included in an early release covering about 700 HLA-typed donors. Of the roughly 400 genotyped donors, 75% to 85% were placed in the genetic ancestry cluster associated with self-reported Caucasian donors. The aim of the study was to test whether cataloging public T cell receptors could identify signatures of past pathogen exposure. Using immunosequencing, the study profiled T cell repertoires from about 650 subjects and related those repertoires to cytomegalovirus serostatus. Besides the first cohort of around 700 subjects, a separate validation cohort made up of about 120 different subjects was used. To predict cytomegalovirus infection status, the study combined high-throughput TCR immunosequencing, statistical association of individual TCRs with disease status, and machine learning. A later analysis re-analyzed previously published TCR beta repertoires from 600 to 850 donors and added high-resolution HLA genotyping to study TCR occurrence patterns. In the later analysis, no new phenotypic data were used to find candidate immune exposures; instead, reliance was placed on TCR beta sequences and their occurrence across donors. An earlier analysis of more than 450 of the donors used high-throughput TCR beta sequencing to judge whether each TCR beta V gene segment behaved as functional or pseudogenic. Donor age, sex, ethnicity and CMV serostatus were compiled alongside the repertoire data. A later genetic analysis used genome-wide SNP genotypes for 398 of the 666 donors, treating that subset as a discovery cohort. Every discovery cohort repertoire had been produced on one sequencing platform. Both class I and class II loci were covered by HLA typing, at four-digit resolution. Typing coverage differed by locus: A, B, C, DRB1 and DQB1 were typed in about 620-640 donors, DQA1 in around 500, DPA1 in approximately 610, and DPB1 in 400 to 480. Because of strong linkage in the cohort, a few DR-DQ haplotypes were treated as single units for association and clustering. Across around 400 genotyped donors of the cohort, an average of approximately 240,000 unique TCR beta nucleotide sequences per donor were sequenced, and roughly 20% of those sequences were non-productive.

About this clone itself: Its antigen is still unknown. Within one base of it there is no much larger clone, and no base qualities were kept.

Library creation used the immunoSEQ multiplex PCR assay. The multiplex PCR relied on a mix of 60 forward primers for TCR Vbeta segments and 13 reverse primers for TCR Jbeta segments. A multiplex PCR assay on genomic DNA amplified the CDR3 region of rearranged TCR beta genes. The amplified TCR beta libraries were sequenced on the Illumina HiSeq System as 87-base-pair reads. From the authors' description of their analysis: A later analysis tallied 70 million to 100 million unique TCR beta chains across the 600 to 700 repertoires, and about 10 million of those chains were shared by two or more donors. Raw reads were error-corrected and collapsed into unique sequences with a nearest-neighbor algorithm that merged closely related sequences to remove PCR and sequencing errors. Alignment of CDR3 sequences to IMGT reference sequences was used to assign V, D and J gene segments. For a sequence to be retained, at least a six-nucleotide match to both a V gene segment and a J gene segment was required. A rearrangement counted as productive if the CDR3 had no stop codons and remained in frame with V and J, and every other rearrangement counted as non-productive. CDR3 was defined by IMGT convention, running from the second conserved V-encoded cysteine to the conserved J-encoded phenylalanine. Sequences without an unambiguous match to a single V gene segment were excluded from the earlier analysis of about 600 of the donors. In an earlier analysis of 587 of the donors, V segments were called functional above 56.7% productive rearrangements and were called segregating when the between-donor standard deviation exceeded 5%. A statistical classification framework was developed to diagnose cytomegalovirus status using the catalog of TCR beta chain sequences. In a later analysis, V and J genes were assigned by comparing TCR nucleotide sequences against IMGT/GENE-DB human TR gene sequences. The TCRdist pipeline was used in a later analysis to assign CDR3 sequences and most-parsimonious VDJ recombination scenarios. In a later analysis, every TCR beta chain was defined by the combination of its CDR3 amino acid sequence and its V-gene family, and reads without a unique V-gene family were dropped. In a later analysis, around 650 highly shared, low-generation-probability nucleotide sequences were removed to address suspected cross-contamination and a sequencing artifact. A later analysis calculated a clonal expansion index for each public chain from normalized within-repertoire ranks of inferred template counts. In a later analysis, generation probabilities were computed using a VDJ recombination model fitted to out-of-frame rearrangements, and the results were checked against IGoR. In a later analysis, hypergeometric tests were used to score TCR-TCR, TCR-HLA and TCR-CMV co-occurrence, with a repertoire-size bias correction applied to TCR pairs. To estimate false discovery rates, a later analysis permuted the HLA or CMV assignments 20 times. In a later analysis, co-occurring TCRs were grouped using DBSCAN, with TCRdist sequence similarity added in when clustering inside HLA-allele-positive subsets. Repertoires with fewer than 30,000 or more than 120,000 public chains, plus five repertoires with anomalous nucleotide sharing, were excluded from co-occurrence clustering. TCRdb provides this immuneACCESS table in a form limited to in-frame rearrangements. Some clones are lacking; in checked studies, under half of them reflect an unresolved V gene, and why the rest are absent is not known. That table is the source of V, J and clone size, and D and trimming were worked out from the DNA. The sample contains 110,000 or so clones, over 60% of them found a single time. The ten largest clones capture around 5.8% of the sample.

General findings and caveats noted by the study authors: According to a later analysis, parvovirus B19, influenza, CMV and Epstein-Barr virus appeared linked to several top co-occurrence clusters. The study listed 150 to 200 TCR beta chains as associated with cytomegalovirus. In a later genetic analysis, fewer N-insertions in productive TCRs were reported among donors in an Asian-associated ancestry cluster than the approximately 710-donor mean. A later analysis associated 17,000 or so TCR beta sequences with specific HLA alleles at a false discovery rate of 0.05. HLA typing was unavailable for some donors at each locus, so association tests used only the typed subset. The sequencing pipeline was judged likely to have produced a cluster of highly shared sequence variants as a technical artifact. In an earlier analysis of roughly 500 of the donors, most TCR beta V segments appeared in productive rearrangements about 90% or about 30% of the time, broadly matching IMGT annotations. In both the original and validation cohorts, the classifier was reported to diagnose cytomegalovirus status with high specificity and sensitivity. Presence/absence analyses assumed roughly uniform sequencing depth across donors, an assumption that may not hold. In a later analysis, most CMV-associated TCR beta chains were found to appear HLA-restricted, with HLA associations seemingly driven largely by CMV exposure. A further reported finding was that TCR beta sequences accurately predicted the HLA-A and HLA-B alleles for most subjects in the first cohort. Correlated functional status among segregating V segments might reflect linkage disequilibrium, but an unknown experimental factor could not be ruled out. When HLA alleles, especially DR and DQ, strongly co-occurred, attributing TCR associations to individual alleles was difficult. The only immune exposure information available for the cohort was CMV serostatus. In vitro tests confirmed that a few of the cytomegalovirus-associated TCR beta chains recognize cytomegalovirus antigens. The authors suggested that the approach could potentially be extended to other disease states and immunological phenotypes. In a later analysis, the rate of TCR association differed among HLA loci, with DRB1 alleles having the most associated TCRs and HLA-C alleles having the fewest. Most TCR sequences were seen in very few donors, while some public TCRs were found in many individuals. V-gene and J-gene trimming of TCR beta chains was associated with a missense DCLRE1C variant in a later genetic analysis, and the association was replicated in an independent cohort. Some 15 rarely observed V segments, including chromosome 9 orphons, were excluded from the earlier analysis of a few hundred of the donors because counts were too low. Only TCR beta chains were sequenced in this cohort, and the absence of alpha or paired-chain data limited detectable features. A later analysis found that HLA-associated TCR beta chains were more clonally expanded and had lower generation probabilities than equally common non-associated chains.

The cohort consisted of fewer than 700 healthy bone marrow donors. All cohort members were sampled while nominally healthy, although unrecorded immune exposures were likely present. The donor tested CMV seropositive, placing the donor among the roughly 270 seropositive members of the cohort. A peripheral blood sample was collected from each donor, and TCR beta sequencing was performed on peripheral blood mononuclear cells. The Qiagen DNeasy Blood Extraction Kit was used to extract genomic DNA from the blood cell samples. This TCR was recovered from a man aged 18 to 29 in good health and CMV-seropositive. The sequencing sample was made of PBMCs.

The base sequence is TGTGCCACCAGCAGGGAAAGGGGAAGCTACGAGCAGTACTTC. This sequence encodes CATSRERGSYEQYF. Recombination linked TRBV15 to TRBJ2-7; the D gene is possibly TRBD1, with 5 bases matching. V loses 3 bases, J loses 3 bases, and the germline ends lie 12 bases apart. Per the germline V gene (reference sequence), LNHNV is the CDR1 and YYDKDF is the CDR2. Reading from cysteine to phenylalanine, the CDR3 counts 14 amino acids. Only the CDR3 region is kept as DNA, spanning 42 bases read in frame from base 1.